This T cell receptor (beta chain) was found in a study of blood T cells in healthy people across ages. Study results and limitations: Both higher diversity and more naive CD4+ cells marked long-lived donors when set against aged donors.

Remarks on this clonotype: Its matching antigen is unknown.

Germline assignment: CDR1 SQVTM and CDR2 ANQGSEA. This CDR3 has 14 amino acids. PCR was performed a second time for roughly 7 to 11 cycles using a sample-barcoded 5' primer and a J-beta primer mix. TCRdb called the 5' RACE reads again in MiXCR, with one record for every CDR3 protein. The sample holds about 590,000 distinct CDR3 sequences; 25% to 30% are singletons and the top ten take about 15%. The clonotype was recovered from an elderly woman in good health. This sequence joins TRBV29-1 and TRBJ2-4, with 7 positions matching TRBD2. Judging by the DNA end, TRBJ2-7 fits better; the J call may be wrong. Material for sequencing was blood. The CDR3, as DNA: TGCAGCGTCGGAGGTGGAGCGGGATACTTCGAGCAGTACTTC. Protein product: CSVGGGAGYFEQYF.